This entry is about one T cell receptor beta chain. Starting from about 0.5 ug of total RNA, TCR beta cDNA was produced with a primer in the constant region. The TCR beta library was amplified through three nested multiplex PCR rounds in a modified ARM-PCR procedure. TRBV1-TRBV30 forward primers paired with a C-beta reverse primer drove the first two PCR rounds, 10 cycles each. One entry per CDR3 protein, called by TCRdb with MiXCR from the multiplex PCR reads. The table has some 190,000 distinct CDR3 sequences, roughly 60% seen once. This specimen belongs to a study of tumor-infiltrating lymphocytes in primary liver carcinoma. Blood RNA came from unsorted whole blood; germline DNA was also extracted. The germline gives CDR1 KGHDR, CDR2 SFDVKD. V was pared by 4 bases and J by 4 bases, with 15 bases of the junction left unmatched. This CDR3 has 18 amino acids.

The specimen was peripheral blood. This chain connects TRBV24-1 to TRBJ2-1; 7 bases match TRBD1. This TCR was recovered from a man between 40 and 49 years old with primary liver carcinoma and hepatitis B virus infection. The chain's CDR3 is CATSDSTPRRDSYNEQFF. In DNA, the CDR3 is TGTGCCACCAGTGACTCAACCCCGCGCCGGGACAGTTACAATGAGCAGTTCTTC.